This section outlines one T cell receptor beta chain sequence together with its context. As originally analysed: Amplification with reference gene primers provided the estimates of nucleated cell counts. Using immunoSEQ multiplex PCR, the repertoire was profiled, and TCRdb retains in-frame clones only, with some absent. The V and J calls and the clone size are those of that table, but D and trimming were determined from the DNA. This sample has some 200,000 clones, with under 90% found just once. This sample is part of a study of blood T cell repertoires in COVID-19. Across the study: Samples of COVID-19 (acute and convalescent) were obtained from the United States, Italy and Spain. PBMCs, B-cell-depleted T cells, or T cells were the source of the cDNA or gDNA that made up the material.

The germline V and J ends were trimmed by 6 bases and 9 bases, with 12 bases remaining between them. This CDR3 is 13 amino acids long. Germline CDR1 is MGHDK and CDR2 is SYGVNS. Input material: peripheral blood. The receptor was derived from a man at least 80 years old with acute or convalescent COVID-19. The chain links TRBV25-1 to TRBJ1-6; no clear D gene. The CDR3 coding sequence is TGTGCCAGCAGACTAGAAGGGAGTTCACCCCTCCACTTT. This encodes CASRLEGSSPLHF. Variable domain in full (rest from reference TRBV25-1 and TRBJ1-6): EADIYQTPRYLVIGTGKKITLECSQTMGHDKMYWYQQDPGMELHLIHYSYGVNSTEKGDLSSESTVSRIRTEHFPLTLESARPSHTSQYLCASRLEGSSPLHFGNGTRLTVT.